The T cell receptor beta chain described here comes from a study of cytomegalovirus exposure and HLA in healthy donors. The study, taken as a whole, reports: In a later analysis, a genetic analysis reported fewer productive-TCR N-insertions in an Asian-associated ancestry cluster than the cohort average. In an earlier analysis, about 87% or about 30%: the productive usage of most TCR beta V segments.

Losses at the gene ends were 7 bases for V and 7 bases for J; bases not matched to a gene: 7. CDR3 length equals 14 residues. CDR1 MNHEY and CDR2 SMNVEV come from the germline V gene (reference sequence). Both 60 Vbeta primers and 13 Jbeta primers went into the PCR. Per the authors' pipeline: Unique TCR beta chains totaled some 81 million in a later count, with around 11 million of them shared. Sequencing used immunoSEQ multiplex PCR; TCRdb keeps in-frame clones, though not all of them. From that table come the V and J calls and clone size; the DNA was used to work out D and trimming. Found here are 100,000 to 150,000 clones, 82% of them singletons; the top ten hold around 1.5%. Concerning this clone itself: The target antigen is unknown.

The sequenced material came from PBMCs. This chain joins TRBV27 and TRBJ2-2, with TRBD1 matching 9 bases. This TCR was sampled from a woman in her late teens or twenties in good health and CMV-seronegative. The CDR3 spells CASTLTGGNGELFF. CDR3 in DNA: TGTGCCAGCACGCTTACAGGGGGCAACGGGGAGCTGTTTTTT.